One and the same sample provided the 29 T cell receptor beta chains below, sequenced in a study of beta chain features in type 1 diabetes. cDNA synthesis used the whole RNA isolate, giving expressed TCRB sequences. TCRdb's table, derived via immunoSEQ multiplex PCR, lists solely in-frame clones and lacks some. The data show roughly 140,000 clones, roughly 7.2% seen once. The sequenced material came from central memory CD4+ T cells from blood. Receptors were obtained from a woman in her 30s in good health.

In its sample, this clone was seen a few times. This chain's CDR3 is CAISVLAGVSYEQYF. The CDR3 nucleotides read TGTGCCATCAGTGTGTTAGCGGGCGTCTCCTACGAGCAGTACTTC. The V and J genes are TRBV10-3 and TRBJ2-7; the match to TRBD2 covers 7 bases. Per the germline V gene, CDR1 is ENHRY and CDR2 is SYGVKD. With V trimmed by 4 bases and J by 0 bases, 6 bases remained unmatched. The CDR3 sequence is 15 residues long.

The sample holds a few counts of this clone. V gene TRBV7-2 combines with J gene TRBJ2-7; 9 bases match TRBD2. The germline V gene encodes CDR1 SGHTA and CDR2 FQGNSA. The CDR3 consists of 16 residues. J gave up 4 bases and V 1 base, and 8 bases lay outside the gene matches. The CDR3 region has the DNA TGTGCCAGCAGCTTAGACGGCGGGAGGGCCGGGTACGAGCAGTACTTC. Protein sequence: CASSLDGGRAGYEQYF.

The chain combines TRBV7-3 with TRBJ2-5; tentative D call: TRBD2 (7 bases). Trimming stripped 1 base from V and 9 bases from J, with 15 bases between. Per germline, CDR1 SGHTA and CDR2 FQGTGA. The length of the CDR3 is 14 residues. CDR3 in DNA: TGTGCCAGCAGCTTAAAGGGGGAGGGAAGGGCCCAGTACTTC. Translating it yields CASSLKGEGRAQYF.

This clone came up a few times. CDR3 DNA: TGTGCCAGCAGCGTAGTGCCGGGACTAGCGGGAAGGACCGGGGAGCTGTTTTTT. Encoded protein: CASSVVPGLAGRTGELFF. This chain uses TRBV9 with TRBJ2-2, with 13 bases lining up with TRBD2. J was trimmed by 5 bases and V by 0 bases; bases with no gene match: 7. This CDR3 region has 18 residues. CDR1 and CDR2 from the germline V gene are SGDLS and YYNGEE.

The chain has TRBV7-2 and TRBJ2-7; 8 bases line up with TRBD2. The trim removed 5 bases at V and 5 bases at J, leaving 8 bases unmatched. This CDR3 has 14 residues. CDR1 and CDR2 (germline): SGHTA, FQGNSA. CDR3 residues: CASSPGTSPHEQYF. In nucleotides, the CDR3 is TGTGCCAGCAGCCCGGGGACTAGTCCCCACGAGCAGTACTTC.

This clone has a handful of counts. The chain links TRBV9 to TRBJ2-1; the D gene is possibly TRBD2 (6 bases). Trimming cost V 0 bases and J 5 bases, with 9 bases left between them. This CDR3 contains 14 residues. In germline, CDR1 is SGDLS, CDR2 YYNGEE. CDR3 sequence: CASSVVTSNNEQFF. The CDR3 bases are TGTGCCAGCAGCGTAGTTACTAGCAACAATGAGCAGTTCTTC.

This clone was counted between two and nine times. The chain joins TRBV19 to TRBJ1-5; D remains unclear. The V end was cut by 7 bases, the J end by 5 bases, with 15 bases between. CDR3 length: 14 residues. Germline V gene lookup returns CDR1 LNHDA and CDR2 SQIVND (reference sequence). The CDR3, as DNA: TGTGCCAGTAATTCAGAACAGCAGGATCAGCCCCAGCATTTT. Translated, it gives CASNSEQQDQPQHF.

This clone was observed a few times. The rearrangement links TRBV28 to TRBJ1-2; D remains ambiguous. Between the trimmed V and J ends, which lost 6 bases and 2 bases, there was a span of 16 bases. The CDR3 spans 15 residues. Germline-derived CDR1 and CDR2 are MDHEN and SYDVKM. In DNA form, the CDR3 reads TGTGCCAGCAGCAATGGAGGAGGCAGAAACTATGGCTACACCTTC. Translated, it gives CASSNGGGRNYGYTF.

The genes are TRBV2 and TRBJ1-1, with D uncertain. The V gene lost 4 bases and the J gene lost 1 base, with 10 bases spanning the gap. The germline CDR1 and CDR2 sequences are SNHLY and FYNNEI. The CDR3 sequence is 14 residues long. The chain's CDR3 is CASSGIYRNTEAFF. DNA for the CDR3: TGTGCCAGCAGTGGGATATACAGGAACACTGAAGCTTTCTTT.

This clone was detected a few times. V usage is TRBV30 and J usage is TRBJ2-5, with D maybe TRBD1 (5 bases). Between the trimmed V and J ends, which lost 3 bases and 4 bases, there was a span of 15 bases. Germline V lookup: CDR1 GTSNPN, CDR2 SVGIG (reference sequence). The length of the CDR3 is 14 residues. CDR3 region: CAWSWGREGETQYF. CDR3 sequence (DNA): TGTGCCTGGAGCTGGGGCAGGGAAGGAGAGACCCAGTACTTC.

This chain joins TRBV19 and TRBJ2-2; D is ambiguous. This CDR3 has 13 residues. Germline-derived CDR1 and CDR2 are LNHDA and SQIVND (reference sequence). V lost 3 bases to trimming and J lost 6 bases, with 8 bases between them. Here the CDR3 DNA reads TGTGCCAGTAGTATTAGTTTATCCGGGGAGCTGTTTTTT. As protein: CASSISLSGELFF. The full variable domain, completed using reference TRBV19 and TRBJ2-2, is DGGITQSPKYLFRKEGQNVTLSCEQNLNHDAMYWYRQDPGQGLRLIYYSQIVNDFQKGDIAEGYSVSREKKESFPLTVTSAQKNPTAFYLCASSISLSGELFFGEGSRLTVL.

This clone occurred a few times. V and J are TRBV4-3 and TRBJ2-5, with 11 bases fitting TRBD2. CDR3 length: 17 amino acids. The V gene end was trimmed by 1 base and the J gene end by 2 bases; junction bases not matched to a gene: 6. The germline gives CDR1 LGHNA, CDR2 YSLEER. The CDR3 nucleotides are TGCGCCAGCAGCCAAGGGACTGGGACTAGCGGACAAGAGACCCAGTACTTC. Its protein is CASSQGTGTSGQETQYF.

The sample holds a few counts of this clone. The chain employs TRBV5-1 and TRBJ2-3; maybe TRBD1 (6 bases). The CDR3 is 14 residues long. Trimming took 4 bases from V and 3 from J, leaving 12 bases between them. The germline CDR1 and CDR2 sequences are SGHRS and YFSETQ. CDR3 amino acids: CASSQGLGTDTQYF. The CDR3 nucleotides are TGCGCCAGCAGCCAGGGGTTGGGAACAGATACGCAGTATTTT.

This clone was detected only a few times. The chain recombines TRBV7-2 with TRBJ1-1; 9 bases line up with TRBD1. V was clipped by 3 bases and J by 4 bases; unmatched bases: 3. The CDR3 has 14 amino acids. CDR1 is SGHTA, CDR2 FQGNSA, per germline. The CDR3 DNA follows: TGTGCCAGCAGCTTGGGACAGGGAAGCACTGAAGCTTTCTTT. This encodes CASSLGQGSTEAFF. The full variable domain, rest sourced from reference TRBV7-2 and TRBJ1-1, is GAGVSQSPSNKVTEKGKDVELRCDPISGHTALYWYRQSLGQGLEFLIYFQGNSAPDKSGLPSDRFSAERTGGSVSTLTIQRTQQEDSAVYLCASSLGQGSTEAFFGQGTRLTVV.

This clone has a count of ten or more. This chain uses TRBV7-9 with TRBJ1-5, with 9 bases matching TRBD1. In germline, CDR1 is SEHNR, CDR2 FQNEAQ (reference sequence). The junction had 2 bases not matched to a gene; V was cut back by 7 bases and J by 4 bases. The CDR3 contains 13 residues. The CDR3 spells CASTGTGNQPQHF. CDR3 coding DNA: TGTGCCAGCACCGGGACAGGGAATCAGCCCCAGCATTTT.

The chain uses TRBV7-2 and TRBJ2-7; 8 nucleotides align to TRBD1. The CDR3 covers 15 residues. Trimming cost V 1 base and J 7 bases; bases outside gene matches: 9. CDR1 is SGHTA and CDR2 is FQGNSA in the germline V gene. The CDR3 coding sequence is TGTGCCAGCAGCTTAGGGACAGGGACCTGGCAGGAGCAGTACTTC. This encodes CASSLGTGTWQEQYF.

This clone was recorded at least ten times. The chain is built from TRBV30 and TRBJ1-4; D gene unclear. V shed 4 bases and J shed 5 bases, with 8 bases lying between them. CDR3 length: 12 amino acids. Germline V gene data show CDR1 as GTSNPN and CDR2 as SVGIG (reference sequence). The CDR3 sequence is CAWKAGNEKLFF. CDR3 in DNA: TGTGCCTGGAAGGCAGGCAATGAAAAACTGTTTTTT.

This clone was recorded a few times. The chain carries TRBV11-2 and TRBJ2-1; no reliable D call. The ends were cut back, 2 bases at V and 10 bases at J, with 9 bases in the middle. CDR1 SGHAT and CDR2 FQNNGV come from the germline V gene. The CDR3 totals 12 residues. CDR3 DNA: TGTGCCAGCAGCTTACATGCACGGGAGCAGTTCTTC. Amino acids: CASSLHAREQFF.

The CDR3 spells CASSVRDRLFTDTQYF. The CDR3 nucleotides are TGTGCCAGCAGTGTTCGGGACAGACTCTTCACAGATACGCAGTATTTT. The genes are TRBV7-2 and TRBJ2-3; 7 bases agree with TRBD1. The CDR3 extends over 16 amino acids. Losses at the gene ends were 6 bases for V and 2 bases for J; bases not matched to a gene: 11. CDR1 is SGHTA, CDR2 FQGNSA, per germline.

The chain combines TRBV28 with TRBJ2-5; D not certain. Germline V gene lookup returns CDR1 MDHEN and CDR2 SYDVKM. The CDR3 length is 12 residues. V was shortened by 2 bases and J by 9 bases, with 10 bases between the two germline ends. CDR3 loop: CASSLPRYSQYF. As DNA, the CDR3 is TGTGCCAGCAGTTTACCCCGATACTCCCAGTACTTC.

This clone was observed a few times. The CDR3 region is CASSLGRTSGSVGGETQYF. For the CDR3, the DNA is TGTGCCAGCAGCTTAGGAAGGACTAGCGGGAGTGTCGGGGGAGAGACCCAGTACTTC. The chain is built from TRBV11-3 and TRBJ2-5; 13 nucleotides match TRBD2. The germline V gene encodes CDR1 SGHNT and CDR2 YENEEA. V was pared by 1 base and J by 4 bases, with 12 bases of the junction left unmatched. There are 19 residues in the CDR3.

V and J are TRBV4-2 and TRBJ2-1, with 7 bases fitting TRBD2. Trimming removed 1 base from V and 6 bases from J; junction bases left unmatched: 6. In germline, CDR1 is LGHNA, CDR2 YNFKEQ. The CDR3 runs 15 residues. The CDR3 is CASSQGGGVGNEQFF. The CDR3 nucleotides are TGTGCCAGCAGCCAAGGGGGAGGGGTGGGCAATGAGCAGTTCTTC.

The rearrangement uses TRBV7-9 and TRBJ2-5; possible D gene TRBD2, 6 bases. V was cut by 5 bases and J by 1 base, with 20 bases left in between. CDR1 SEHNR and CDR2 FQNEAQ come from the germline V gene (reference sequence). The CDR3 covers 17 residues. CDR3 region: CASSQDGLAQPQETQYF. The CDR3 DNA sequence: TGTGCCAGCAGCCAAGATGGCCTAGCGCAGCCCCAAGAGACCCAGTACTTC.

This clone was detected a few times. The rearrangement uses TRBV14 and TRBJ2-7; no firm D call. V lost 4 bases to trimming and J lost 0 bases, with 19 bases between them. Germline V lookup: CDR1 SGHDN, CDR2 FVKESK. The CDR3 consists of 17 residues. The CDR3 loop reads CASSPLFGEENSYEQYF. The CDR3 DNA reads TGTGCCAGCAGCCCCCTATTCGGAGAGGAAAACTCCTACGAGCAGTACTTC.

This clone was seen a handful of times. DNA for the CDR3: TGTGCCAGCAGCTTAGTTAGCGTAGGTAACAATGAGCAGTTCTTC. Translated, it gives CASSLVSVGNNEQFF. This sequence joins TRBV7-9 and TRBJ2-1; a weak D match, TRBD2 (5 bases). CDR1 is SEHNR, CDR2 FQNEAQ, per germline (reference sequence). V shed 1 base and J shed 5 bases, with 12 bases lying between them. The length of the CDR3 is 15 residues. The full variable domain, in which reference TRBV7-9 and TRBJ2-1 provide the parts outside the CDR3, is DTGVSQNPRHKITKRGQNVTFRCDPISEHNRLYWYRQTLGQGPEFLTYFQNEAQLEKSRLLSDRFSAERPKGSFSTLEIQRTEQGDSAMYLCASSLVSVGNNEQFFGPGTRLTVL.

This clone was counted between two and nine times. V and J are TRBV7-9 and TRBJ2-5; 8 nucleotides match TRBD2. Unmatched junction bases numbered 11, after V lost 1 base and J lost 4 bases. CDR1 is SEHNR and CDR2 is FQNEAQ in the germline V gene (reference sequence). The CDR3 loop spans 17 amino acids. This CDR3 reads CASSLGQAAAGVETQYF. CDR3 nucleotides: TGTGCCAGCAGCTTAGGGCAGGCTGCAGCGGGAGTAGAGACCCAGTACTTC.

There are many counts of this clone. The V call is TRBV7-8, the J call TRBJ2-5, with 11 bases fitting TRBD2. V lost 2 bases, J lost 2 bases, and 7 bases stayed unmatched. Germline CDR1 and CDR2: SGHVS and FQNEAQ. This CDR3 contains 17 residues. The CDR3 protein is CASSLSGLAGVQETQYF. The CDR3 nucleotides read TGTGCCAGCAGCTTATCCGGACTAGCGGGCGTTCAAGAGACCCAGTACTTC.

This clone has ten or more counts. This rearrangement joins TRBV4-2 to TRBJ2-4; weak D call: TRBD2 (6 bases). Trimming pared 3 bases from V and 7 bases from J, leaving 16 bases between. Germline assignment: CDR1 LGHNA and CDR2 YNFKEQ. The CDR3 runs 15 residues. The CDR3: CASSQAPGLGNIQYF. In DNA, the CDR3 is TGTGCCAGCAGCCAGGCGCCGGGACTTGGGAACATTCAGTACTTC.

This clone was observed a handful of times. The chain links TRBV9 to TRBJ1-4, with unresolved D. The CDR3 has 14 amino acids. V lost 0 bases, J lost 6 bases, and 9 bases lay in between. Germline assignment: CDR1 SGDLS and CDR2 YYNGEE. The CDR3 region is CASSVDAGDEKLFF. In DNA form, the CDR3 reads TGTGCCAGCAGCGTAGACGCCGGTGATGAAAAACTGTTTTTT.